A selection of T cell receptor beta chains follows, all from one sample in a study of cytomegalovirus exposure and HLA in healthy donors. This table comes from immunoSEQ multiplex PCR, and its TCRdb copy is limited to in-frame clones, with some not included. The table shows fewer than 120,000 clones, with more than 60% occurring only once. Sequencing was performed on PBMCs. The receptors derive from a man younger than 45 in good health and CMV-seropositive. Each CDR3 is given with its conserved first and last residue.

J gene: TRBJ1-1; V gene: TRBV25-1; CDR3 protein: CASSSRGGNTEAFF
J gene: TRBJ1-2; V gene: TRBV5-4; CDR3 protein: CASSEGVDGYTF
J gene: TRBJ2-7; V gene: TRBV5-1; CDR3 protein: CASSPGLAGGPDEQYF
J gene: TRBJ2-3; V gene: TRBV27; CDR3 protein: CASSPTQTGGIRTDTQYF
J gene: TRBJ1-5; V gene: TRBV4-1; CDR3 protein: CASSQVDRDNQPQHF
J gene: TRBJ2-4; V gene: TRBV15; CDR3 protein: CATSINLAGGTIQYF
J gene: TRBJ1-6; V gene: TRBV27; CDR3 protein: CASRTGVTYNSPLHF
J gene: TRBJ2-5; V gene: TRBV11-3; CDR3 protein: CASSLVGGEETQYF
J gene: TRBJ2-3; V gene: TRBV2; CDR3 protein: CASAGAGGITDTQYF
J gene: TRBJ2-5; V gene: TRBV25-1; CDR3 protein: CASSERPSGTTQYF
J gene: TRBJ2-2; V gene: TRBV4-3; CDR3 protein: CASSQRTGGSGELFF
J gene: TRBJ1-1; V gene: TRBV4-3; CDR3 protein: CASSHSSGNTEAFF
J gene: TRBJ2-1; V gene: TRBV7-9; CDR3 protein: CSSSRAFAGGPNEQFF
J gene: TRBJ2-3; V gene: TRBV5-6; CDR3 protein: CASSLLAGGTDTQYF
J gene: TRBJ1-1; V gene: TRBV29-1; CDR3 protein: CSGLRDRGEPMDTEAFF
J gene: TRBJ2-5; V gene: TRBV7-3; CDR3 protein: CASSSGLLAGTQYF
J gene: .; V gene: TRBV30; CDR3 protein: CAWSGAYEQYF
J gene: TRBJ1-1; V gene: TRBV2; CDR3 protein: CASSEDRVENTEAFF
J gene: TRBJ2-2; V gene: TRBV30; CDR3 protein: CAWTKGGNTGELFF
J gene: TRBJ2-7; V gene: TRBV12-5; CDR3 protein: CASGLAGTSGVLYEQYF
J gene: TRBJ1-4; V gene: TRBV27; CDR3 protein: CASSLGANEKLFF
J gene: TRBJ2-3; V gene: TRBV5-6; CDR3 protein: CASIPSRLRRVWNF
J gene: TRBJ2-7; V gene: TRBV20-1; CDR3 protein: CSADPPGTRYF
J gene: TRBJ2-5; V gene: TRBV5-1; CDR3 protein: CASSLGGLAGQETQYF